Shown below are 10 T cell receptor beta chains from a single sample sequenced in a study of T-cell reconstitution after alpha-beta-depleted transplantation in children (dated by TCRdb to the mid-2010s). Sample treatment or condition, as interpreted from the label and publication: allogeneic hematopoietic cell transplantation with graft depleted of TCRalphabeta T cells and CD19 B cells. The receptor library was made with PCR. The reads were generated on an Illumina HiSeq 2500. To normalize quantification of the TCRbeta repertoire, the TCR libraries were built with molecular barcoding that relied on unique molecular identifiers. TCRdb itself trimmed the public reads at Q25 with fastp, ran MiXCR and retained productive beta chains. Rows are combined by CDR3 protein, so each entry shows the most common genes and DNA. The sample yields about 260,000 distinct CDR3 sequences; 11% were counted once. The top ten clonotypes cover less than 25% of the sample.

This material consisted of peripheral blood, taken 180 days after TCRalphabeta/CD19-depleted stem cell transplant. These receptors were collected from a male patient between 2 and 10 years old who had a stem cell transplant for chronic granulomatous disease, so the T cells may come from the graft donor.

This clonotype was observed a handful of times. V gene TRBV10-3 combines with J gene TRBJ2-1, with 8 bases that match TRBD1. Germline loops: CDR1 ENHRY, CDR2 SYGVKD. CDR3 length equals 15 residues. V lost 6 bases and J lost 4; bases outside the gene matches: 8. In nucleotides, the CDR3 is TGTGCCATCAGCCCATTGACAGGGGATTACAATGAGCAGTTCTTC. Residues: CAISPLTGDYNEQFF.

This clonotype was seen repeatedly, ten times or more. This chain uses TRBV20-1 with TRBJ1-6; tentatively, D is TRBD1 (5 bases). The CDR3 contains 16 residues. The germline V and J ends were trimmed by 2 bases and 7 bases, with 18 bases remaining between them. Germline assignment: CDR1 DFQATT and CDR2 SNEGSKA (reference sequence). CDR3 nucleotide sequence: TGCAGTGCTAGATTCCAATGGGGGGTGGAGAATTCACCCCTCCACTTT. Translated, it gives CSARFQWGVENSPLHF.

This clonotype occurred many times. V gene TRBV28 combines with J gene TRBJ2-3; 8 nucleotides line up with TRBD2. Losses at the gene ends were 10 bases for V and 0 bases for J; bases not matched to a gene: 3. Germline CDR1 and CDR2: MDHEN and SYDVKM. CDR3 length equals 13 residues. As DNA, the CDR3 is TGTGCCACTTCTAGCGGGAGCACAGATACGCAGTATTTT. This translates into CATSSGSTDTQYF.

There are many counts of this clonotype. This chain uses TRBV6-5 with TRBJ2-7, with TRBD2 matching 10 bases. The CDR3 is 15 amino acids. Looked up from germline, CDR1 is MNHEY and CDR2 is SVGAGI. Unmatched junction bases numbered 7, after V lost 4 bases and J lost 4 bases. The CDR3 region is CASSLSGRARYEQYF. The CDR3 coding sequence is TGTGCCAGCAGTTTGAGCGGGAGGGCTCGGTACGAGCAGTACTTC.

This clonotype was found many times. The rearrangement uses TRBV27 and TRBJ2-7, with D perhaps assigned TRBD1 or TRBD2 (5 bases each). V was trimmed by 7 bases and J by 5 bases, leaving 15 bases between them. This CDR3 region has 13 residues. Looked up from germline, CDR1 is MNHEY and CDR2 is SMNVEV (reference sequence). CDR3 sequence reads: CASKALGVHEQYF. Here the CDR3 DNA reads TGTGCCAGCAAAGCCCTGGGGGTACACGAGCAGTACTTC.

The V call is TRBV12-3 or TRBV12-4, the J call TRBJ2-1; D not resolved. The CDR3 sequence is 13 residues long. V lost 6 bases to trimming and J lost 9 bases, with 15 bases between them. The CDR3 DNA reads as TGTGCCAGCAGCCTCTCGAGCCGCAGTGAGCAGTTCTTC. Its protein is CASSLSSRSEQFF.

This clonotype came up many times. The chain has TRBV18 and TRBJ1-5; D is perhaps TRBD1 (6 bases). The CDR3 loop spans 14 amino acids. V dropped 4 bases and J dropped 4 bases, with 11 bases sitting between them. CDR1 is KGHSH and CDR2 is LQKENI in the germline V gene. CDR3 sequence (DNA): TGTGCCAGCTCACTCAGGGGCGATAATCAGCCCCAGCATTTT. This translates into CASSLRGDNQPQHF.

This clonotype was seen a handful of times. This sequence joins TRBV19 and TRBJ2-5, with D possibly being TRBD1 (6 bases). V shed 3 bases and J shed 2 bases, with 16 bases lying between them. There are 16 residues in the CDR3. Per the germline V gene, CDR1 is LNHDA and CDR2 is SQIVND (reference sequence). The CDR3 loop is CASSIFRGAPQETQYF. In nucleotides, the CDR3 is TGTGCCAGTAGTATCTTCAGGGGTGCACCACAAGAGACCCAGTACTTC.

This chain joins TRBV27 and TRBJ2-1; 7 bases line up with TRBD2. In germline, CDR1 is MNHEY, CDR2 SMNVEV (reference sequence). This CDR3 has 15 residues. Germline trimming cut 1 base from V and 8 bases from J; bases unmatched to any gene: 8. The CDR3 nucleotides are TGTGCCAGCAGTTTATTGGGAGGGCCGTTGTATGAGCAGTTCTTC. This translates into CASSLLGGPLYEQFF.

The gene calls are TRBV6-2 or TRBV6-3 and TRBJ2-2; 11 bases map to TRBD2. Germline V gene sequence: CDR1 MNHEY, CDR2 SVGEGT. The V and J ends lost 4 bases and 7 bases, in that order; junction bases with no gene match: 5. This CDR3 region has 15 residues. The CDR3 region is CASSFLAGGGGELFF. The CDR3 DNA reads as TGTGCCAGCAGTTTCCTAGCGGGGGGCGGCGGGGAGCTGTTTTTT.